This T cell receptor beta chain was identified in a study of T cell repertoires in cytomegalovirus infection. In the study overall: Based on public TCR beta signatures, there were indications of CMV infection and of a matching HLA type.

TCRdb re-called the reads through MiXCR, storing one row per CDR3 protein. The table has about 450,000 distinct CDR3 sequences, roughly 31% seen once. Study observations and caveats: Dominant in the ex vivo response were TCR beta clonotypes restricted by HLA-C and specific for CMV. Cumulative frequency of public TCR beta families picked out carriers of CMV plus the relevant HLA.

Germline CDR1 is DFQATT and CDR2 is SNEGSKA (reference sequence). This CDR3 contains 15 residues. With V trimmed by 6 bases and J by 6 bases, 12 bases remained unmatched. This clonotype was observed a handful of times. Its antigen is currently unknown. The V gene is TRBV20-1, the J gene TRBJ1-1, with 11 bases aligning to TRBD1. Sequenced: PBMCs. The sequence was collected from a human donor in good health (CMV status not recorded). Some clones in this sample may be carry-over from other donors' samples. CDR3 DNA: TGCAGTGCGTCAGGGACAGGGGGTGGGAGCCCTGAAGCTTTCTTT. As protein: CSASGTGGGSPEAFF.